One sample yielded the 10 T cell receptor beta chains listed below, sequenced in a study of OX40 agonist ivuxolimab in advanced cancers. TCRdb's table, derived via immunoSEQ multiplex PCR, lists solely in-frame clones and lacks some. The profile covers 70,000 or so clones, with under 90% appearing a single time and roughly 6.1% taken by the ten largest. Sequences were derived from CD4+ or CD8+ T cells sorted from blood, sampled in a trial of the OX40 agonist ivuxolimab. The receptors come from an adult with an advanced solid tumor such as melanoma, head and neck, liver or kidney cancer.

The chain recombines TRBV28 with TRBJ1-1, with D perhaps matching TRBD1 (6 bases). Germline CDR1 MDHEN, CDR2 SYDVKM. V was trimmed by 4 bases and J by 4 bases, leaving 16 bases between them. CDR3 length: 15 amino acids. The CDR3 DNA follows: TGTGCCAGCAGTTCCCTAGGCAGGGGCAGCACTGAAGCTTTCTTT. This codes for CASSSLGRGSTEAFF.

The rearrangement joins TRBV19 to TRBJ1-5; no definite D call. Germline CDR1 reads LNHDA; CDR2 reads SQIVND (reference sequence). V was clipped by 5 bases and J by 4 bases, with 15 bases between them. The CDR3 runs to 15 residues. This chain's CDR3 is CASSPDRVGNQPQHF. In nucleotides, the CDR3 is TGTGCCAGTAGTCCTGACCGGGTTGGAAATCAGCCCCAGCATTTT.

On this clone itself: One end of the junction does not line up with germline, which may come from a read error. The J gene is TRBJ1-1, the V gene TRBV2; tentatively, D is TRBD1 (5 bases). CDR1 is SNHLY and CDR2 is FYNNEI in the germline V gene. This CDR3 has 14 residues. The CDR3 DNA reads TGTACCAGCAGCGTCGGACACACGAACACTGAAGCTTTCTTT. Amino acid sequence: CTSSVGHTNTEAFF.

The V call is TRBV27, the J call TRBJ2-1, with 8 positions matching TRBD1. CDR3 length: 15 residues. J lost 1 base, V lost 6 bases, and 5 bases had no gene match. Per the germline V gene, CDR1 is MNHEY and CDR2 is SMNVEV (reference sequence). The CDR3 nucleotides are TGTGCCAGCAGCTGGGACAGGTGGTCCTACAATGAGCAGTTCTTC. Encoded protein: CASSWDRWSYNEQFF.

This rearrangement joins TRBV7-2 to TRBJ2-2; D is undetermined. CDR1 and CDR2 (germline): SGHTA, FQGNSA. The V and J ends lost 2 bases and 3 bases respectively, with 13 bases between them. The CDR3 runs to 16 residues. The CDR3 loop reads CASSLIHLGYTGELFF. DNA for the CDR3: TGTGCCAGCAGCTTAATTCACCTGGGGTACACCGGGGAGCTGTTTTTT.

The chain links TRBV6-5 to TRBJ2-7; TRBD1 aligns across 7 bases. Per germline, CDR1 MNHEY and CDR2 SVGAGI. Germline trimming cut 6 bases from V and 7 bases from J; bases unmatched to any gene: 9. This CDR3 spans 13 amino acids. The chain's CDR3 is CASSLTTGWEQYF. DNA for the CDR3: TGTGCCAGCAGCCTAACGACAGGGTGGGAGCAGTACTTC.

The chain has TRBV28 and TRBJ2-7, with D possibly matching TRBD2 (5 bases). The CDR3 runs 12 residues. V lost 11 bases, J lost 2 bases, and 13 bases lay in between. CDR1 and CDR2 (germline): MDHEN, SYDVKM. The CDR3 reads CAAMRVAYEQYF. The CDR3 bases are TGTGCCGCGATGAGGGTAGCCTACGAGCAGTACTTC.

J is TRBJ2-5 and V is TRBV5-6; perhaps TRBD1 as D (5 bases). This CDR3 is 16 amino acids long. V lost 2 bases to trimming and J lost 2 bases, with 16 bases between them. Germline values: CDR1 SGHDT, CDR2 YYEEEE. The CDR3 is CASSLLGQVSQETQYF. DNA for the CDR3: TGTGCCAGCAGCTTACTGGGGCAAGTCTCACAAGAGACCCAGTACTTC.

The CDR3: CASRTSGRRGGTDTQYF. The CDR3 region has the DNA TGTGCCAGCAGAACTAGCGGGAGAAGGGGGGGCACAGATACGCAGTATTTT. The chain combines TRBV11-2 with TRBJ2-3; TRBD2 aligns across 11 bases. CDR1 is SGHAT, CDR2 FQNNGV, per germline. V was clipped by 6 bases and J by 1 base; unmatched bases: 9. This CDR3 spans 17 amino acids. Full variable domain (missing parts from reference TRBV11-2 and TRBJ2-3): EAGVAQSPRYKIIEKRQSVAFWCNPISGHATLYWYQQILGQGPKLLIQFQNNGVVDDSQLPKDRFSAERLKGVDSTLKIQPAKLEDSAVYLCASRTSGRRGGTDTQYFGPGTRLTVL.

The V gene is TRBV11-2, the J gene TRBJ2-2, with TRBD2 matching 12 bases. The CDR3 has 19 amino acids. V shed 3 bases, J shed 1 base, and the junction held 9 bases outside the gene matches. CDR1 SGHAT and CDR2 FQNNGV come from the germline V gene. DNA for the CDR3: TGTGCCAGCAGCTTTAGATCCCCACTAGCGGGGGGGAACACCGGGGAGCTGTTTTTT. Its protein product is CASSFRSPLAGGNTGELFF.